These 14 T cell receptor beta chains originate from one sample sequenced in a study of blood T cell repertoires in COVID-19. The method was immunoSEQ multiplex PCR; TCRdb's version includes in-frame clones alone and lacks a portion of them. The top ten hold 15% to 20% of the sample, which has roughly 200,000 clones, around 84% seen once. The material sequenced was peripheral blood. These receptors originate from an elderly woman with active or convalescent COVID-19.

V is TRBV11-3 and J is TRBJ1-3, with D maybe TRBD1 (5 bases). The CDR3 spans 17 residues. Germline V gene lookup returns CDR1 SGHNT and CDR2 YENEEA. Trimming cost V 7 bases and J 2 bases, with 21 bases left between them. The CDR3 DNA is TGTGCCAGCACCACGGGGGGGAGAAGCAAAACTGGAAACACCATATATTTT. This sequence encodes CASTTGGRSKTGNTIYF.

The chain is built from TRBV7-2 and TRBJ2-3, with 7 nucleotides matching TRBD2. From germline, CDR1 is SGHTA and CDR2 FQGNSA. V trimming: 1 base; J trimming: 2 bases; junction bases outside the gene matches: 6. CDR3 length equals 16 residues. CDR3 DNA sequence: TGTGCCAGCAGCTTAGTGGGTAGCGGGTACACAGATACGCAGTATTTT. Amino acids: CASSLVGSGYTDTQYF.

This chain joins TRBV27 and TRBJ2-1; 7 nucleotides match TRBD1. From germline, CDR1 is MNHEY and CDR2 SMNVEV (reference sequence). CDR3 length: 14 residues. J gave up 0 bases and V 6 bases, and 2 bases lay outside the gene matches. The CDR3 nucleotides read TGTGCCAGCAGGGGGACAGCCTCCTACAATGAGCAGTTCTTC. Amino acids: CASRGTASYNEQFF.

This clone was found a few times. The CDR3 bases are TGTGCCAGCTCGGAGGGACAGGGGGCGAGGGATACGCAGTATTTT. It yields the protein CASSEGQGARDTQYF. The V call is TRBV18, the J call TRBJ2-3, with TRBD1 identical over 12 bases. Germline V lookup: CDR1 KGHSH, CDR2 LQKENI. J lost 6 bases, V lost 6 bases, and 7 bases had no gene match. The CDR3 covers 15 residues.

This chain uses TRBV6-1 with TRBJ1-3; possible D gene TRBD1, 5 bases. The CDR3 runs to 15 residues. V lost 3 bases to trimming and J lost 1 base, with 10 bases between them. Germline loops: CDR1 MNHNS, CDR2 SASEGT. CDR3 in DNA: TGTGCCAGCAGTGAGGCGGGGGTGTCTGGAAACACCATATATTTT. Translating gives CASSEAGVSGNTIYF.

V and J are TRBV6-5 and TRBJ1-1; the D is unclear. The CDR3 sequence is 15 residues long. Germline CDR1 MNHEY, CDR2 SVGAGI. V was pared by 0 bases and J by 0 bases, with 8 bases between. The CDR3 sequence is CASSYSFQMNTEAFF. The DNA of the CDR3 is TGTGCCAGCAGTTACTCGTTCCAGATGAACACTGAAGCTTTCTTT.

The rearrangement joins TRBV7-9 to TRBJ2-1; 10 nucleotides agree with TRBD1. CDR1 and CDR2 (germline): SEHNR, FQNEAQ (reference sequence). Trimming took 4 bases from V and 5 from J; bases not matched to a gene: 5. The CDR3 length is 15 residues. The CDR3 bases are TGTGCCAGCAGCTCCATGGGACAGGGGCACAATGAGCAGTTCTTC. This sequence encodes CASSSMGQGHNEQFF.

This clone was found once. The rearrangement joins TRBV18 to TRBJ1-2; tentative D call: TRBD1 (6 bases). Germline loops: CDR1 KGHSH, CDR2 LQKENI. This CDR3 has 14 residues. V lost 0 bases and J 3 bases, leaving 8 bases between the germline ends. DNA for the CDR3: TGTGCCAGCTCACCACCGGGACAAGACTATGGCTACACCTTC. This translates into CASSPPGQDYGYTF.

V and J are TRBV7-2 and TRBJ1-2; TRBD1 aligns across 7 bases. The germline V gene has CDR1 SGHTA and CDR2 FQGNSA. The J segment lost 4 bases and the V segment lost 5 bases, leaving 7 bases of the junction unmatched. This CDR3 is built from 14 residues. DNA for the CDR3: TGTGCCAGCAGCCCCCCAGGGGGAAGCTATGGCTACACCTTC. As protein: CASSPPGGSYGYTF.

The chain carries TRBV10-3 and TRBJ2-2; weak D call: TRBD2 (5 bases). Trimming left V 10 bases short and J 5 bases short, with 17 bases between. Germline lookup yields CDR1 ENHRY and CDR2 SYGVKD. The CDR3 covers 14 residues. CDR3 DNA: TGTGCCACCGCGCGGGTTATCGTTACCGGGGAGCTGTTTTTT. It specifies CATARVIVTGELFF.

The CDR3 sequence: CASSIGNSGANVLTF. The CDR3 bases are TGTGCCAGCAGCATCGGGAACTCTGGGGCCAACGTCCTGACTTTC. V and J are TRBV11-3 and TRBJ2-6, with TRBD2 as a possible D gene (5 bases). V lost 5 bases, J lost 0 bases, and 8 bases lay in between. The CDR3 totals 15 residues. Looked up from germline, CDR1 is SGHNT and CDR2 is YENEEA.

DNA of the CDR3: TGCGCCAGCAGTCCTAGGACGGCGGGAGGAGGGGAGACCCAGTACTTC. Translated, it gives CASSPRTAGGGETQYF. The rearrangement uses TRBV5-1 and TRBJ2-5, with 8 bases identical to TRBD2. The V gene's germline CDR1 is SGHRS and CDR2 YFSETQ. The CDR3 extends over 16 amino acids. With V trimmed by 5 bases and J by 5 bases, 14 bases remained unmatched. The variable domain in full, completed from reference TRBV5-1 and TRBJ2-5, reads KAGVTQTPRYLIKTRGQQVTLSCSPISGHRSVSWYQQTPGQGLQFLFEYFSETQRNKGNFPGRFSGRQFSNSRSEMNVSTLELGDSALYLCASSPRTAGGGETQYFGPGTRLLVL.

V and J are TRBV5-4 and TRBJ1-5, with D possibly matching TRBD1 (6 bases). CDR1 SGHNT and CDR2 YYREEE come from the germline V gene (reference sequence). The V gene lost 4 bases and the J gene lost 2 bases, with 22 bases spanning the gap. This CDR3 has 18 amino acids. The CDR3 DNA follows: TGTGCCAGCAGCCCCAACAGGGTGGAGGTATATGGCAATCAGCCCCAGCATTTT. This gives the protein CASSPNRVEVYGNQPQHF.

CDR3 coding DNA: TGTGCCAGCAGTTACTCGACGACAGCCTACGAGCAGTACTTC. It encodes CASSYSTTAYEQYF. The chain employs TRBV6-5 and TRBJ2-7, with D possibly matching TRBD1 (5 bases). V lost 0 bases, J lost 2 bases, and 8 bases lay in between. The CDR3 loop spans 14 amino acids. CDR1 and CDR2 from the germline V gene are MNHEY and SVGAGI.